The 23 T cell receptor beta chains below come from one sample, sequenced in a study of beta chain features in type 1 diabetes. The study reverse transcribed the entire isolated RNA, so it sequenced expressed TCRB transcripts. Data came from immunoSEQ multiplex PCR; TCRdb stores just in-frame clones and leaves some out. The sample consists of over 40,000 clones, approximately 70% of them appearing once. What these receptors recognize is not known. Study results and caveats: People with Type 1 diabetes carried modestly yet significantly shorter TCRB CDR3s in all four CD4+ subsets.

The sequencing input was Tregs from blood. These receptors were taken from a woman aged 18-29 years with type 1 diabetes.

There are a few counts of this clone. This sequence joins TRBV29-1 and TRBJ1-3; D gene ambiguous. Trimming took 4 bases from V and 3 from J, leaving 10 bases between them. This CDR3 spans 13 amino acids. CDR1 is SQVTM, CDR2 ANQGSEA, per germline. The CDR3 bases are TGCAGCGTTGGTTGGGCAGGTGGAAACACCATATATTTT. This sequence encodes CSVGWAGGNTIYF.

This clone has just one count. This rearrangement joins TRBV7-2 to TRBJ2-1; 7 bases map to TRBD2. Germline CDR1 reads SGHTA; CDR2 reads FQGNSA. The CDR3 has 14 residues. With V trimmed by 5 bases and J by 0 bases, 1 base remained unmatched. The CDR3 loop reads CASSPGGSYNEQFF. CDR3 in DNA: TGTGCCAGCAGCCCGGGGGGCTCCTACAATGAGCAGTTCTTC. The full variable domain, in which reference TRBV7-2 and TRBJ2-1 provide the parts outside the CDR3, is GAGVSQSPSNKVTEKGKDVELRCDPISGHTALYWYRQSLGQGLEFLIYFQGNSAPDKSGLPSDRFSAERTGGSVSTLTIQRTQQEDSAVYLCASSPGGSYNEQFFGPGTRLTVL.

V is TRBV27 and J is TRBJ1-5; no firm D call. V was shortened by 3 bases and J by 7 bases, with 7 bases between the two germline ends. The CDR3 covers 12 residues. CDR1 and CDR2 (germline): MNHEY, SMNVEV (reference sequence). The CDR3 DNA reads as TGTGCCAGCAGTTTCCGAGGGCAGCCCCAGCATTTT. This encodes CASSFRGQPQHF.

The sample holds one count of this clone. This chain links TRBV18 with TRBJ1-6; D is undetermined. V was trimmed by 3 bases and J by 9 bases, leaving 12 bases between them. The CDR3 totals 14 residues. CDR1 and CDR2 (germline): KGHSH, LQKENI. CDR3 region: CASSPEGFGSPLHF. The DNA for the CDR3 is TGTGCCAGCTCACCGGAGGGTTTCGGTTCACCCCTCCACTTT.

This clone was seen only a few times. The chain uses TRBV4-3 and TRBJ2-5, with a weak D call TRBD2 (6 bases). V was clipped by 3 bases and J by 3 bases, with 8 bases between them. The germline CDR1 and CDR2 sequences are LGHNA and YSLEER. This CDR3 has 13 amino acids. In nucleotides, the CDR3 is TGCGCCAGCAGCCAGGGACTCAAAGAGACCCAGTACTTC. Translated, it gives CASSQGLKETQYF.

This clone has just one count. V and J are TRBV7-3 and TRBJ2-6; 12 bases fit TRBD2. V trimming: 5 bases; J trimming: 1 base; junction bases outside the gene matches: 6. CDR1 and CDR2 from the germline V gene are SGHTA and FQGTGA. The CDR3 runs 18 residues. CDR3 nucleotides: TGTGCCAGCAGCGCCTCTAGCGGGAGGGGATCTGGGGCCAACGTCCTGACTTTC. The encoded protein is CASSASSGRGSGANVLTF.

This clone was detected only a few times. The chain has TRBV29-1 and TRBJ1-2; 7 bases align to TRBD1. The junction had 5 bases not matched to a gene; V was cut back by 5 bases and J by 5 bases. The CDR3 length is 12 residues. Germline V CDR1 and CDR2: SQVTM, ANQGSEA. The CDR3 DNA is TGCAGCGTTAAACAGGGGACTTATGGCTACACCTTC. Its protein is CSVKQGTYGYTF.

This clone was seen only a few times. This chain connects TRBV10-3 to TRBJ2-3; 9 bases match TRBD2. CDR3 length equals 13 residues. V was pared by 10 bases and J by 5 bases, with 7 bases of the junction left unmatched. Germline V gene lookup returns CDR1 ENHRY and CDR2 SYGVKD. CDR3 coding DNA: TGTGCCACCGGGACTAGCAGTGGAGATACGCAGTATTTT. Encoded protein: CATGTSSGDTQYF.

This chain joins TRBV9 and TRBJ2-3, with unresolved D. This CDR3 region has 12 residues. Germline lookup yields CDR1 SGDLS and CDR2 YYNGEE. V gave up 3 bases and J gave up 0 bases, with 2 bases separating them. DNA of the CDR3: TGTGCCAGCAGCGCTAGCACAGATACGCAGTATTTT. Translation gives CASSASTDTQYF.

This clone came up a few times. The chain links TRBV19 to TRBJ2-1, with a tentative D call TRBD2 (6 bases). V was trimmed by 6 bases and J by 2 bases, leaving 14 bases between them. The CDR3 sequence is 15 residues long. Germline V CDR1 and CDR2: LNHDA, SQIVND (reference sequence). CDR3 loop: CASSLLAATYNEQFF. As DNA, the CDR3 is TGTGCCAGTAGCCTACTAGCAGCGACCTACAATGAGCAGTTCTTC.

The chain carries TRBV4-3 and TRBJ2-1; TRBD2 matches at 7 bases. J was trimmed by 0 bases and V by 0 bases; bases with no gene match: 14. This CDR3 is built from 20 residues. Germline V CDR1 and CDR2: LGHNA, YSLEER. This chain's CDR3 is CASSQETIRREIRSYNEQFF. CDR3 bases: TGCGCCAGCAGCCAAGAGACTATAAGGCGGGAGATTCGCTCCTACAATGAGCAGTTCTTC.

This clone was counted between two and nine times. The chain joins TRBV5-1 to TRBJ2-2; TRBD1 matches 7 bases. V lost 3 bases and J lost 6; bases outside the gene matches: 5. Germline lookup yields CDR1 SGHRS and CDR2 YFSETQ. This CDR3 has 14 amino acids. As DNA, the CDR3 is TGCGCCAGCAGCTCCAGGGGGACCGCCGGGGAGCTGTTTTTT. Its protein product is CASSSRGTAGELFF.

This clone has only a few counts. V usage is TRBV5-4 and J usage is TRBJ2-5; no clear D gene. Germline CDR1 and CDR2: SGHNT and YYREEE (reference sequence). The V and J ends lost 4 bases and 2 bases respectively, with 12 bases between them. The CDR3 runs 14 residues. The CDR3 region is CASSATLGQETQYF. DNA of the CDR3: TGTGCCAGCAGCGCGACCCTAGGTCAAGAGACCCAGTACTTC.

This chain links TRBV19 with TRBJ1-1; D gene ambiguous. V was shortened by 3 bases and J by 8 bases, with 7 bases between the two germline ends. The CDR3 is 11 amino acids. Germline CDR1 and CDR2: LNHDA and SQIVND (reference sequence). CDR3 amino acids: CASSIPTEAFF. CDR3 nucleotide sequence: TGTGCCAGTAGTATCCCCACAGAAGCTTTCTTT.

This chain joins TRBV5-1 and TRBJ2-5; unclear D gene. The DNA end is more similar to TRBJ2-7, so the J call may be wrong. Germline V gene lookup returns CDR1 SGHRS and CDR2 YFSETQ. The CDR3 loop spans 13 amino acids. DNA for the CDR3: TGCGCCAGCAGCCCCCGACAAGGCTACGAGCAGTACTTC. Protein product: CASSPRQGYEQYF.

The chain joins TRBV7-9 to TRBJ2-1; TRBD2 matches at 7 bases. From germline, CDR1 is SEHNR and CDR2 FQNEAQ (reference sequence). The CDR3 sequence is 15 residues long. The V segment lost 10 bases and the J segment 1 base; nucleotides outside the gene matches: 10. The CDR3 region is CAIGLRSGSYNEQFF. CDR3 sequence (DNA): TGTGCCATAGGTCTTCGTAGCGGGTCCTACAATGAGCAGTTCTTC.

The genes are TRBV9 and TRBJ1-1; maybe TRBD1 (6 bases). The CDR3 has 13 amino acids. Germline V gene data show CDR1 as SGDLS and CDR2 as YYNGEE. Trimming shortened V by 3 bases and J by 3 bases, and 9 bases separated the two germline ends. The CDR3 loop reads CASSGQVYTEAFF. The CDR3 DNA reads TGTGCCAGCAGCGGACAGGTTTACACTGAAGCTTTCTTT.

The chain is built from TRBV9 and TRBJ2-5; 7 nucleotides agree with TRBD1. Germline CDR1 reads SGDLS; CDR2 reads YYNGEE. The CDR3 is 14 residues long. V shed 2 bases and J 4 bases; nucleotides not matched to a gene: 5. CDR3 nucleotides: TGTGCCAGCAGCGTCGGACAGGCGGCAGAGACCCAGTACTTC. Translated, it gives CASSVGQAAETQYF.

In DNA, the CDR3 is TGTGCCAGCAGCCCCCCCGGGGGTGGAACGAACAATGAGCAGTTCTTC. This encodes CASSPPGGGTNNEQFF. The chain combines TRBV7-9 with TRBJ2-1; D possibly corresponds to TRBD2 (6 bases). V dropped 5 bases and J dropped 5 bases, with 19 bases sitting between them. CDR1 is SEHNR, CDR2 FQNEAQ, per germline (reference sequence). This CDR3 spans 16 amino acids.

The chain is built from TRBV21-1 and TRBJ2-3; the tabulated D call, TRBD2, remains unverified against the DNA. TRBV21-1 is designated a pseudogene. The CDR3 covers 16 residues. This chain's CDR3 is CASSKSGGRATDTQYF. The CDR3 DNA sequence: TGTGCCAGCAGCAAATCGGGCGGGAGGGCCACAGATACGCAGTATTTT.

J is TRBJ1-2 and V is TRBV29-1; TRBD1 might be the D (5 bases). Germline lookup yields CDR1 SQVTM and CDR2 ANQGSEA. The CDR3 is made up of 13 amino acids. Trimming removed 2 bases at V and 4 bases at J, with 11 bases between. The CDR3 DNA reads TGCAGCGTTGAAAGGCAGGGAGGCTATGGCTACACCTTC. As protein: CSVERQGGYGYTF.

This clone was observed a handful of times. This chain links TRBV29-1 with TRBJ1-2; TRBD1 might be the D (6 bases). CDR3 size: 15 residues. Trimming took off 4 bases at V and 4 bases at J, with 19 bases between the two ends. CDR1 and CDR2 from the germline V gene are SQVTM and ANQGSEA. The CDR3 coding sequence is TGCAGCGTTGTATTGCTTGGACAGCTGGTCTATGGCTACACCTTC. Residues: CSVVLLGQLVYGYTF.

This clone has more than one count but fewer than ten. The chain combines TRBV12-1 with TRBJ2-2; the table's D call, TRBD2, has no DNA check behind it. TRBV12-1 is tagged as a pseudogene. This CDR3 has 15 amino acids. The CDR3 sequence: CAYQQREGHPGELFF. In DNA, the CDR3 is TGTGCCTACCAACAGCGGGAGGGCCACCCCGGGGAGCTGTTTTTT.